A single sample is the source of the 19 T cell receptor beta chains below, sequenced in a study of T cell responses to AZD1222 COVID-19 vaccine. Measured with immunoSEQ multiplex PCR; TCRdb has only the in-frame clones, and not every one. The sample contains about 170,000 clones, approximately 92% of which appear only once. The source was peripheral blood, collected on day 0 of AZD1222 vaccination. All receptors come from an adult in good health.

The genes are TRBV18 and TRBJ2-1; maybe TRBD2 (5 bases). The CDR3 loop spans 14 amino acids. The ends were cut back, 3 bases at V and 5 bases at J, with 11 bases in the middle. CDR1 is KGHSH, CDR2 LQKENI, per germline. CDR3 loop: CASSPLAGDNEQFF. As DNA, the CDR3 is TGTGCCAGCTCACCGCTGGCGGGTGACAATGAGCAGTTCTTC.

The genes are TRBV11-2 and TRBJ2-7, with a possible D match to TRBD1 (6 bases). The CDR3 has 15 residues. Germline V gene sequence: CDR1 SGHAT, CDR2 FQNNGV. V was cut by 2 bases and J by 0 bases, with 11 bases left in between. The CDR3: CASSLNRVVSYEQYF. The CDR3 nucleotides are TGTGCCAGCAGCTTAAACAGGGTGGTCTCCTACGAGCAGTACTTC.

The V gene is TRBV5-1, the J gene TRBJ2-2; weak D call: TRBD1 (6 bases). CDR3 length: 15 amino acids. Trimming pared 2 bases from V and 4 bases from J, leaving 12 bases between. Germline values: CDR1 SGHRS, CDR2 YFSETQ. DNA of the CDR3: TGCGCCAGCAGCTTCCAGGGGCGCGGCACCGGGGAGCTGTTTTTT. Its translation is CASSFQGRGTGELFF.

This clone was detected once. CDR3: CASGPRGTKNIQYF. CDR3 sequence (DNA): TGTGCTAGTGGTCCGCGGGGGACCAAAAACATTCAGTACTTC. This chain joins TRBV12-5 and TRBJ2-4; TRBD2 aligns across 7 bases. The J segment lost 2 bases and the V segment lost 5 bases, leaving 3 bases of the junction unmatched. CDR1 and CDR2 (germline): LGHNT, FRNRAP. The CDR3 loop spans 14 amino acids.

The chain recombines TRBV6-6 with TRBJ1-3; D unclear. V was cut by 6 bases and J by 0 bases, with 6 bases left in between. CDR1 is MNHNY and CDR2 is SVGAGI in the germline V gene (reference sequence). This CDR3 spans 13 amino acids. The CDR3 reads CASRPGSGNTIYF. DNA for the CDR3: TGTGCCAGCAGACCGGGCTCTGGAAACACCATATATTTT.

CDR3 in amino acids: CASSPTVGHTEAFF. The CDR3 coding sequence is TGTGCCAGCAGCCCTACCGTGGGGCACACTGAAGCTTTCTTT. This chain joins TRBV7-3 and TRBJ1-1; D possibly corresponds to TRBD1 (5 bases). The germline gives CDR1 SGHTA, CDR2 FQGTGA. Trimming left V 5 bases short and J 3 bases short, with 13 bases between. The CDR3 is 14 amino acids.

The chain employs TRBV6-5 and TRBJ2-1, with 7 bases lining up with TRBD2. Losses at the gene ends were 2 bases for V and 7 bases for J; bases not matched to a gene: 8. Germline CDR1 reads MNHEY; CDR2 reads SVGAGI. There are 15 residues in the CDR3. The chain's CDR3 is CASSYGGGRRNEQFF. The CDR3, as DNA: TGTGCCAGCAGTTACGGCGGGGGACGTCGTAATGAGCAGTTCTTC.

The gene calls are TRBV19 and TRBJ1-3, with D tentatively TRBD1 (6 bases). The CDR3 totals 15 residues. Germline values: CDR1 LNHDA, CDR2 SQIVND (reference sequence). The ends were cut back, 4 bases at V and 0 bases at J, with 10 bases in the middle. CDR3 amino acids: CASSTGVSSGNTIYF. DNA of the CDR3: TGTGCCAGTAGTACAGGGGTGAGCTCTGGAAACACCATATATTTT.

This chain connects TRBV7-6 to TRBJ2-1, with 7 bases fitting TRBD2. Germline CDR1 and CDR2: SGHVS and FNYEAQ. With V trimmed by 4 bases and J by 0 bases, 9 bases remained unmatched. The CDR3 loop spans 17 amino acids. The CDR3 sequence: CASSYLEGGSSYNEQFF. The CDR3 DNA reads as TGTGCCAGCAGCTATCTGGAGGGCGGGAGCTCCTACAATGAGCAGTTCTTC.

The chain employs TRBV14 and TRBJ2-7; TRBD1 might be the D (5 bases). This CDR3 has 14 amino acids. The V gene's germline CDR1 is SGHDN and CDR2 FVKESK. V was clipped by 1 base and J by 2 bases, with 9 bases between them. Here the CDR3 reads CASSQGQITYEQYF. As DNA, the CDR3 is TGTGCCAGCAGCCAAGGACAGATAACCTACGAGCAGTACTTC. Based on the CDR3 plus reference TRBV14 and TRBJ2-7, the full variable domain is EAGVTQFPSHSVIEKGQTVTLRCDPISGHDNLYWYRRVMGKEIKFLLHFVKESKQDESGMPNNRFLAERTGGTYSTLKVQPAELEDSGVYFCASSQGQITYEQYFGPGTRLTVT.

V and J are TRBV5-1 and TRBJ1-4; D is uncertain. V shed 0 bases and J shed 7 bases, with 10 bases lying between them. The germline gives CDR1 SGHRS, CDR2 YFSETQ. This CDR3 region has 14 residues. The chain's CDR3 is CASSLVGPAEKLFF. CDR3 DNA sequence: TGCGCCAGCAGCTTGGTCGGCCCAGCTGAAAAACTGTTTTTT.

The V call is TRBV5-4, the J call TRBJ1-6, with TRBD1 as a possible D gene (6 bases). Trimming pared 0 bases from V and 14 bases from J, leaving 12 bases between. The CDR3 has 13 residues. CDR1 and CDR2 from the germline V gene are SGHNT and YYREEE (reference sequence). The CDR3 here is CASSLDRGTTLHF. The CDR3 DNA sequence: TGTGCCAGCAGCTTGGATAGGGGGACCACCCTCCACTTT. The variable domain in full, with the rest retrieved from reference TRBV5-4 and TRBJ1-6, is ETGVTQSPTHLIKTRGQQVTLRCSSQSGHNTVSWYQQALGQGPQFIFQYYREEENGRGNFPPRFSGLQFPNYSSELNVNALELDDSALYLCASSLDRGTTLHFGNGTRLTVT.

The chain carries TRBV5-8 and TRBJ2-3, with TRBD1 identical over 8 bases. CDR1 is SGHTS, CDR2 YDEGEE, per germline. CDR3 length: 14 amino acids. V was pared by 4 bases and J by 4 bases, with 5 bases of the junction left unmatched. Here the CDR3 reads CASSGGQAADTQYF. The CDR3 DNA is TGTGCCAGCAGCGGGGGACAGGCGGCAGATACGCAGTATTTT.

The rearrangement uses TRBV30 and TRBJ1-4, with D possibly TRBD1 on 5 matching bases. The germline CDR1 and CDR2 sequences are GTSNPN and SVGIG (reference sequence). Trimming cost V 0 bases and J 10 bases, with 15 bases left between them. The CDR3 covers 14 residues. CDR3 region: CAWSVEGRVAKLFF. In DNA, the CDR3 is TGTGCCTGGAGTGTTGAGGGCAGGGTGGCAAAACTGTTTTTT.

This clone was seen only once. The J gene is TRBJ2-7, the V gene TRBV7-9, with D unresolved. CDR3 size: 12 residues. The ends were cut back, 5 bases at V and 9 bases at J, with 14 bases in the middle. Germline CDR1 SEHNR, CDR2 FQNEAQ (reference sequence). The CDR3 spells CASSPGPGLQYF. DNA for the CDR3: TGTGCCAGCAGCCCGGGTCCGGGTTTGCAGTACTTC.

The chain links TRBV19 to TRBJ1-5, with TRBD1 matching over 9 bases. Germline CDR1 reads LNHDA; CDR2 reads SQIVND (reference sequence). The CDR3 sequence is 16 residues long. Losses at the gene ends were 4 bases for V and 6 bases for J; bases not matched to a gene: 10. The DNA for the CDR3 is TGTGCCAGTAGTACCTTTGACAGGGGGGGAGGTCAGCCCCAGCATTTT. Translating it yields CASSTFDRGGGQPQHF.

The rearrangement uses TRBV19 and TRBJ1-1; maybe TRBD1 (6 bases). Germline CDR1 reads LNHDA; CDR2 reads SQIVND (reference sequence). Trimming removed 7 bases from V and 3 bases from J, with 15 bases in between. The CDR3 is 14 residues long. CDR3 nucleotide sequence: TGTGCCAGTAACTTACAGGGTGGAGACACTGAAGCTTTCTTT. This encodes CASNLQGGDTEAFF.

J is TRBJ1-1 and V is TRBV18, with TRBD1 as a possible D gene (5 bases). This CDR3 contains 12 residues. Germline values: CDR1 KGHSH, CDR2 LQKENI. V was shortened by 3 bases and J by 5 bases, with 7 bases between the two germline ends. As DNA, the CDR3 is TGTGCCAGCTCACCGGGACGGACTGAAGCTTTCTTT. It encodes CASSPGRTEAFF.

This chain links TRBV5-1 with TRBJ2-3, with unresolved D. The V gene's germline CDR1 is SGHRS and CDR2 YFSETQ. The V gene lost 5 bases and the J gene lost 0 bases, with 7 bases spanning the gap. CDR3 length: 13 residues. The CDR3 DNA follows: TGCGCCAGCAGTACCGACAGCACAGATACGCAGTATTTT. The encoded protein is CASSTDSTDTQYF.